This T cell receptor beta chain was profiled in a study of T-cell reconstitution after alpha-beta-depleted transplantation in children. During its preparation, the TCRbeta library received unique molecular identifiers. TCRdb passed the PCR reads through MiXCR, listing each CDR3 protein once. Altogether 150,000 to 200,000 distinct CDR3 sequences are present, 13% to 15% being singletons, with the ten largest covering 13%. V was pared by 6 bases and J by 5 bases, with 7 bases of the junction left unmatched. This CDR3 region has 14 residues. Germline V lookup: CDR1 KGHSH, CDR2 LQKENI. This chain joins TRBV18 and TRBJ2-7, with 10 nucleotides matching TRBD2. Sequencing used PBMCs from the stem cell graft donor, obtained from the stem cell graft. The receptor was isolated from a human donor who donated a stem cell graft to a child with acute lymphoblastic leukemia. The CDR3 sequence: CASSPLAGVHEQYF. CDR3 sequence (DNA): TGTGCCAGCTCGCCCCTAGCGGGAGTACACGAGCAGTACTTC.